This TCR beta chain came from a study of CD8 T cells in Susac syndrome. Study summary: Within the sequenced group of Susac syndrome patients, over five showed active disease and about eight were in remission.

In blood CD8+ and CD4+ T cells, TCR beta underwent sequencing. The CD8+ and CD4+ T cells were isolated magnetically using a negative isolation approach, whereas the TEMRA cells were enriched by FACS. The length of the CDR3 is 18 residues. Per the germline V gene, CDR1 is SNHLY and CDR2 is FYNNEI. V lost 5 bases, J lost 0 bases, and 14 bases stayed unmatched. Reverse transcription used about 0.45 to 1 ug RNA and random hexamers. The CDR3 of TCR beta was amplified by immunoSEQ multiplex PCR across 54 Vbeta and 13 Jbeta. From the immunoSEQ multiplex PCR reads, TCRdb called clonotypes with MiXCR, one entry per CDR3 protein. Among under 80,000 distinct CDR3 sequences listed, 93% were seen once.

Material for sequencing was CD4+ T cells from PBMCs. The chain carries TRBV2 and TRBJ2-5; 8 bases agree with TRBD1. The clonotype originates from a human donor with Susac syndrome. The CDR3 sequence: CASSRLKQGGRDQETQYF. The CDR3 nucleotides are TGTGCCAGCAGTCGCCTAAAACAGGGGGGCCGCGACCAAGAGACCCAGTACTTC. The full variable domain, completed using reference TRBV2 and TRBJ2-5, is EPEVTQTPSHQVTQMGQEVILRCVPISNHLYFYWYRQILGQKVEFLVSFYNNEISEKSEIFDDQFSVERPDGSNFTLKIRSTKLEDSAMYFCASSRLKQGGRDQETQYFGPGTRLLVL.